This note documents a single TCR beta chain sequence. V shed 3 bases, J shed 3 bases, and the junction held 5 bases outside the gene matches. The CDR3 runs to 15 residues. In germline, CDR1 is SGDLS, CDR2 YYNGEE. In the source study's methods: Estimation of nucleated cell counts relied on the amplification of reference gene primers. Clones were read by immunoSEQ multiplex PCR, and TCRdb kept only the in-frame ones, dropping some. V and J calls and clone size follow that table, whereas D and trimming were derived from the DNA. The sample yields 85,000 to 100,000 clones, roughly 70% seen once. This record belongs to a study of blood T cell repertoires in COVID-19. Study-level background: Specimens from acute and convalescent COVID-19 originated in the United States, Italy and Spain. Sources were T cells, B-cell-depleted T cells, or PBMCs; the material itself was cDNA or gDNA.

This receptor was obtained from a woman aged 55-69 years in a cohort sampled during active or convalescent COVID-19. The sample comprised peripheral blood. The V call is TRBV9, the J call TRBJ1-1; 10 nucleotides line up with TRBD1. CDR3 amino acids: CASSARTGGDTEAFF. The CDR3 DNA reads TGTGCCAGCAGCGCGAGGACAGGGGGGGACACTGAAGCTTTCTTT. The full variable domain, completed using reference TRBV9 and TRBJ1-1, is DSGVTQTPKHLITATGQRVTLRCSPRSGDLSVYWYQQSLDQGLQFLIQYYNGEERAKGNILERFSAQQFPDLHSELNLSSLELGDSALYFCASSARTGGDTEAFFGQGTRLTVV.